Following are 13 T cell receptor beta chains from one sample sequenced in a study of cytomegalovirus exposure and HLA in healthy donors. Sequencing was performed with immunoSEQ multiplex PCR; in TCRdb, only in-frame clones are kept and a portion is missing. The repertoire has around 80,000 clones, approximately 96% of them found once; the top ten carry approximately 1.3%. Material: PBMCs. Receptor source: a young woman in good health and CMV-seronegative.

This chain links TRBV5-1 with TRBJ2-5; D perhaps matches TRBD2 (6 bases). In germline, CDR1 is SGHRS, CDR2 YFSETQ. V lost 0 bases and J 0 bases, leaving 21 bases between the germline ends. The CDR3 is 19 residues long. In nucleotides, the CDR3 is TGCGCCAGCAGCTTGGCCCGACTAATCGGGAGATCGTACCAAGAGACCCAGTACTTC. Encoded protein: CASSLARLIGRSYQETQYF.

The J gene is TRBJ1-6, the V gene TRBV28, with D unresolved. V was shortened by 7 bases and J by 8 bases, with 15 bases between the two germline ends. The CDR3 consists of 14 residues. The germline gives CDR1 MDHEN, CDR2 SYDVKM. CDR3 DNA sequence: TGTGCCAGCACCTTGGCCCTGTCAGATTCACCCCTCCACTTT. Protein product: CASTLALSDSPLHF.

This chain uses TRBV7-9 with TRBJ1-1; 8 bases are a match to TRBD1. CDR3 length: 15 amino acids. Looked up from germline, CDR1 is SEHNR and CDR2 is FQNEAQ (reference sequence). With 3 bases clipped from V and 8 bases from J, the junction kept 11 bases outside the gene matches. The CDR3, as DNA: TGTGCCAGCAGCTTGGTTGTCGGACAGGGTAACGAAGCTTTCTTT. This sequence encodes CASSLVVGQGNEAFF.

This rearrangement joins TRBV5-1 to TRBJ2-1, with 7 bases fitting TRBD2. V gave up 5 bases and J gave up 0 bases; unmatched junction bases: 8. From germline, CDR1 is SGHRS and CDR2 YFSETQ. CDR3 length equals 16 residues. The CDR3 coding sequence is TGCGCCAGCAGTCCCTTCGGGGAGGGCTCCTACAATGAGCAGTTCTTC. Protein product: CASSPFGEGSYNEQFF.

The chain combines TRBV7-9 with TRBJ2-7; 9 bases line up with TRBD1. V trimming: 6 bases; J trimming: 3 bases; junction bases outside the gene matches: 15. CDR1 and CDR2 from the germline V gene are SEHNR and FQNEAQ (reference sequence). This CDR3 contains 17 residues. CDR3 residues: CASSYARGGTGRYEQYF. In DNA form, the CDR3 reads TGTGCCAGCAGTTACGCCCGGGGCGGGACAGGGCGCTACGAGCAGTACTTC.

The chain's CDR3 is CASSLFWGARFSWQFF. CDR3 DNA sequence: TGTGCCAGCAGCTTGTTTTGGGGAGCACGGTTCTCATGGCAGTTCTTC. The chain combines TRBV5-5 with TRBJ2-1; D may be TRBD2 (5 bases). The CDR3 is 16 residues long. V was pared by 1 base and J by 12 bases, with 23 bases between. The V gene's germline CDR1 is SGHKS and CDR2 YYEKEE (reference sequence).

The chain uses TRBV7-2 and TRBJ2-3, with TRBD2 matching 7 bases. The germline gives CDR1 SGHTA, CDR2 FQGNSA. CDR3 size: 17 residues. V was clipped by 2 bases and J by 6 bases; unmatched bases: 14. CDR3 coding DNA: TGTGCCAGCAGCTTATTCATTGGGGGAGGGCTCCCCGATACGCAGTATTTT. This sequence encodes CASSLFIGGGLPDTQYF.

The rearrangement links TRBV5-1 to TRBJ1-5; D possibly corresponds to TRBD1 (6 bases). Trimming removed 0 bases at V and 5 bases at J, with 12 bases between. The CDR3 runs to 15 residues. CDR1 and CDR2 (germline): SGHRS, YFSETQ. CDR3 nucleotides: TGCGCCAGCAGCTTGGCAGGGGTACGTGATCAGCCCCAGCATTTT. Amino acids: CASSLAGVRDQPQHF.

The chain links TRBV28 to TRBJ1-3; no clear D gene. Trimming removed 7 bases at V and 2 bases at J, with 12 bases between. Germline CDR1 reads MDHEN; CDR2 reads SYDVKM. The CDR3 runs to 14 residues. In DNA, the CDR3 is TGTGCCAGCACCACCGGGTCTCCTGGAAACACCATATATTTT. Its protein is CASTTGSPGNTIYF.

This clone showed up just once. The J gene is TRBJ2-3, the V gene TRBV5-1; 7 bases fit TRBD1. The germline V gene encodes CDR1 SGHRS and CDR2 YFSETQ. The CDR3 has 14 residues. The J segment lost 4 bases and the V segment lost 3 bases, leaving 5 bases of the junction unmatched. The DNA for the CDR3 is TGCGCCAGCAGCTCCACGACAGGGCCAGATACGCAGTATTTT. Residues: CASSSTTGPDTQYF.

The gene calls are TRBV7-6 and TRBJ2-7, with 9 bases aligning to TRBD2. CDR1 is SGHVS and CDR2 is FNYEAQ in the germline V gene. The CDR3 covers 16 residues. V shed 1 base, J shed 0 bases, and the junction held 4 bases outside the gene matches. The CDR3 bases are TGTGCCAGCAGCTTAGTACCTAGCGGGGCCTCCTACGAGCAGTACTTC. Encoded protein: CASSLVPSGASYEQYF.

The CDR3 reads CASSPSDSRGIQYF. Written as DNA, the CDR3 is TGTGCCAGCTCACCGTCGGACTCCAGGGGCATTCAGTACTTC. The genes are TRBV18 and TRBJ2-4, with D perhaps matching TRBD1 (6 bases). CDR1 KGHSH and CDR2 LQKENI come from the germline V gene. Trimming removed 3 bases from V and 9 bases from J, with 15 bases in between. This CDR3 is built from 14 residues.

The genes are TRBV2 and TRBJ2-7, with TRBD2 matching 8 bases. The CDR3 contains 14 residues. Germline CDR1 reads SNHLY; CDR2 reads FYNNEI. J was trimmed by 6 bases and V by 4 bases; bases with no gene match: 8. CDR3 in amino acids: CASSGPGLVAEQYF. The DNA of the CDR3 is TGTGCCAGCAGTGGGCCGGGACTAGTCGCCGAGCAGTACTTC.